These 7 T cell receptor beta chains share one sample of origin, sequenced in a study of cytomegalovirus exposure and HLA in healthy donors (dated by TCRdb to about 2017). Library preparation used the immunoSEQ multiplex PCR assay. A mixture of 60 forward primers for TCR Vbeta segments and 13 reverse primers for TCR Jbeta segments was used in the multiplex PCR. The source is immuneACCESS, and TCRdb retained only in-frame sequences with V and J called. Part of the clones is not carried over; for the studies checked, unresolved V genes explain less than half of this, and the remainder is unexplained. In all, the sample holds 150,000 to 200,000 clones, and approximately 80% of those were seen once. The top ten clonotypes cover around 3% of the sample. The source material was PBMCs. The receptor source for this set is a woman aged 40 to 50 in good health and CMV-seropositive.

This rearrangement joins TRBV5-1 to TRBJ1-1; D might be TRBD1 (6 bases). The CDR3 has 14 residues. CDR1 SGHRS and CDR2 YFSETQ come from the germline V gene. V was shortened by 2 bases and J by 1 base, with 9 bases between the two germline ends. Written as DNA, the CDR3 is TGCGCCAGCAGCTTACAGGGCCCGAACACTGAAGCTTTCTTT. Its translation: CASSLQGPNTEAFF.

J is TRBJ1-1 and V is TRBV28; 8 bases align to TRBD1. CDR3 size: 15 residues. Looked up from germline, CDR1 is MDHEN and CDR2 is SYDVKM. V lost 5 bases, J lost 7 bases, and 12 bases stayed unmatched. The CDR3 sequence: CASSLDRVVSGEAFF. The CDR3 nucleotides are TGTGCCAGCAGTCTGGACAGGGTGGTTTCTGGTGAAGCTTTCTTT.

J is TRBJ2-7 and V is TRBV6-1; tentative D call: TRBD2 (5 bases). There are 16 residues in the CDR3. From germline, CDR1 is MNHNS and CDR2 SASEGT. V lost 4 bases and J 2 bases, leaving 18 bases between the germline ends. CDR3 amino acids: CASSGETRKVPYEQYF. The DNA for the CDR3 is TGTGCCAGCAGTGGGGAGACCAGGAAGGTGCCCTACGAGCAGTACTTC.

The chain uses TRBV6-6 and TRBJ2-7, with D perhaps TRBD1 (6 bases). The CDR3 is 14 residues long. Trimming removed 6 bases at V and 1 base at J, with 13 bases between. Germline V gene data show CDR1 as MNHNY and CDR2 as SVGAGI (reference sequence). The CDR3 protein is CASRFAGTSYEQYF. CDR3 nucleotides: TGTGCCAGCAGGTTTGCAGGGACATCCTACGAGCAGTACTTC.

The rearrangement uses TRBV7-2 and TRBJ2-7, with 9 bases that match TRBD2. The V segment lost 4 bases and the J segment 7 bases; nucleotides outside the gene matches: 5. Germline-derived CDR1 and CDR2 are SGHTA and FQGNSA. The CDR3 contains 13 residues. The CDR3: CASSSGLAFEQYF. The CDR3 DNA reads as TGTGCCAGCAGCTCGGGACTAGCTTTTGAGCAGTACTTC.

The chain has TRBV7-8 and TRBJ1-1, with D perhaps TRBD1 (6 bases). Trimming pared 2 bases from V and 0 bases from J, leaving 10 bases between. Germline-derived CDR1 and CDR2 are SGHVS and FQNEAQ. The CDR3 is 15 amino acids. This chain's CDR3 is CASSLKRGMNTEAFF. CDR3 nucleotide sequence: TGTGCCAGCAGCTTAAAAAGGGGGATGAACACTGAAGCTTTCTTT.

The V gene is TRBV5-1, the J gene TRBJ1-4, with TRBD1 matching 7 bases. This CDR3 contains 14 residues. The germline CDR1 and CDR2 sequences are SGHRS and YFSETQ. Trimming took 1 base from V and 8 from J; bases not matched to a gene: 5. The CDR3 nucleotides read TGCGCCAGCAGCTTGAAGGGGGCGGACGAAAAACTGTTTTTT. It encodes CASSLKGADEKLFF. The full variable domain, in which reference TRBV5-1 and TRBJ1-4 provide the parts outside the CDR3, is KAGVTQTPRYLIKTRGQQVTLSCSPISGHRSVSWYQQTPGQGLQFLFEYFSETQRNKGNFPGRFSGRQFSNSRSEMNVSTLELGDSALYLCASSLKGADEKLFFGSGTQLSVL.